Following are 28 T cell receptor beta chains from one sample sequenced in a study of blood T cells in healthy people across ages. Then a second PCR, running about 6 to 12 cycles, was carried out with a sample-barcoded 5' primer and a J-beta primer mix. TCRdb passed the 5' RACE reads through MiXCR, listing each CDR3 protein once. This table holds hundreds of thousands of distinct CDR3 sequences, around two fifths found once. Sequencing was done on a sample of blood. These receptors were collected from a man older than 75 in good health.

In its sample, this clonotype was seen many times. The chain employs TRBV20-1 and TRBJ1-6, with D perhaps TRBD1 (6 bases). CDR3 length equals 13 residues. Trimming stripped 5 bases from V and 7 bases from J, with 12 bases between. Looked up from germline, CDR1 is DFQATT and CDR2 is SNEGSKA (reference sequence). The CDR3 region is CSARTDANSPLHF. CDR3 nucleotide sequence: TGCAGTGCTCGGACAGATGCGAATTCACCCCTCCACTTT.

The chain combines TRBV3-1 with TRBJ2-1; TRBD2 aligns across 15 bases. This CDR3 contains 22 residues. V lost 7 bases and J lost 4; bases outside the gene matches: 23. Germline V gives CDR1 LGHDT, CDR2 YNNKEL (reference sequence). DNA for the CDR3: TGTGCCAGCACCTCAGGGAAGGGGGGTCCGGGACTAGCGGGGGGCAGATACAATGAGCAGTTCTTC. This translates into CASTSGKGGPGLAGGRYNEQFF.

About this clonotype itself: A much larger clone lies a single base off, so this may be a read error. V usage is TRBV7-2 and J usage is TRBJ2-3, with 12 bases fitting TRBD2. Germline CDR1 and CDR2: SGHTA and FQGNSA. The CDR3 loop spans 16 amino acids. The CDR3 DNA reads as TGTGCCGGCAGCCGATCTAGCGGGGGGGCCCCAGATACGCAGTATTTT. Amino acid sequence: CAGSRSSGGAPDTQYF.

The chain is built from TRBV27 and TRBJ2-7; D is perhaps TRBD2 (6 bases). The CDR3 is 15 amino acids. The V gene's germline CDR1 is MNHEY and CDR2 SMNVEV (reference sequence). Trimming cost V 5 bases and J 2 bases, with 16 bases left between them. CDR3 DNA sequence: TGTGCCAGCAGTCCCCAAGGACTACACGCCTACGAGCAGTACTTC. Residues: CASSPQGLHAYEQYF.

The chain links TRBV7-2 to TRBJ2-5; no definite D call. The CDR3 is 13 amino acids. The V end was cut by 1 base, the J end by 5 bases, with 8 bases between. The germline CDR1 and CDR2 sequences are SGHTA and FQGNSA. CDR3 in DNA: TGTGCCAGCAGCTTAGGGATTGGCGAGACCCAGTACTTC. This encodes CASSLGIGETQYF.

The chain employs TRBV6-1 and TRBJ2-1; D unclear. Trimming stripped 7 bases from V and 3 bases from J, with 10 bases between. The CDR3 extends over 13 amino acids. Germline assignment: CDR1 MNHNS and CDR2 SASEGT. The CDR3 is CASTLGLYNEQFF. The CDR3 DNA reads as TGTGCCAGCACGTTAGGGCTCTACAATGAGCAGTTCTTC.

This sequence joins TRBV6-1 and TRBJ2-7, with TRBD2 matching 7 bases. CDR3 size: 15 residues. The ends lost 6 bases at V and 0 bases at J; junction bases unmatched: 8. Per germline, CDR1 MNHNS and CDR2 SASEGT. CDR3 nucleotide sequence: TGTGCCAGCAGAAGAGGGTCTAGCGGCTCCTACGAGCAGTACTTC. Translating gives CASRRGSSGSYEQYF.

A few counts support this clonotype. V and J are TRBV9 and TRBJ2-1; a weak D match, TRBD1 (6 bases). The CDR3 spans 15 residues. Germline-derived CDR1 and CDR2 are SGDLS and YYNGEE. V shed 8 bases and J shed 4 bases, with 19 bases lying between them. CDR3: CASNPEGQLYNEQFF. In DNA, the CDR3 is TGTGCCAGTAATCCCGAAGGACAGCTATACAATGAGCAGTTCTTC.

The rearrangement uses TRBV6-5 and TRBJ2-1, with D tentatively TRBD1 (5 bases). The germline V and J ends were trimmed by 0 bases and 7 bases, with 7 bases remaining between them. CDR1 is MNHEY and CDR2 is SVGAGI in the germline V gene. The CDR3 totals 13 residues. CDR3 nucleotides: TGTGCCAGCAGTTACTCCAAGGGGAATGAGCAGTTCTTC. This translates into CASSYSKGNEQFF.

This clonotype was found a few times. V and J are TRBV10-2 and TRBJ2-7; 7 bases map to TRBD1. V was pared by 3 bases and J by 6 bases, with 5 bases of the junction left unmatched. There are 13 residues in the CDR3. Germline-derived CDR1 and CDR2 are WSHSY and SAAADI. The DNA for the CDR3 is TGCGCCAGCAGTGAATTTCAGGGGGTCGAGCAGTACTTC. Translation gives CASSEFQGVEQYF.

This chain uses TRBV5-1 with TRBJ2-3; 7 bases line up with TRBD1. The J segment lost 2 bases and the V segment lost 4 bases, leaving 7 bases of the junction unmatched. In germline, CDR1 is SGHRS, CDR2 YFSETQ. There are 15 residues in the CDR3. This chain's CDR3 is CASSPGQVPTDTQYF. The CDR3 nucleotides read TGCGCCAGCAGCCCTGGACAGGTACCCACAGATACGCAGTATTTT. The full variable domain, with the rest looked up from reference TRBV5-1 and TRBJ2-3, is KAGVTQTPRYLIKTRGQQVTLSCSPISGHRSVSWYQQTPGQGLQFLFEYFSETQRNKGNFPGRFSGRQFSNSRSEMNVSTLELGDSALYLCASSPGQVPTDTQYFGPGTRLTVL.

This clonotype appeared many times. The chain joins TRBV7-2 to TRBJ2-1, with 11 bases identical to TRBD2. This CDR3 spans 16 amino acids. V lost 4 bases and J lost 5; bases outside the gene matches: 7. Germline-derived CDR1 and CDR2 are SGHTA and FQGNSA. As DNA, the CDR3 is TGTGCCAGCAGCTGGGTTAGCGGGAGGGCAGACAATGAGCAGTTCTTC. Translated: CASSWVSGRADNEQFF.

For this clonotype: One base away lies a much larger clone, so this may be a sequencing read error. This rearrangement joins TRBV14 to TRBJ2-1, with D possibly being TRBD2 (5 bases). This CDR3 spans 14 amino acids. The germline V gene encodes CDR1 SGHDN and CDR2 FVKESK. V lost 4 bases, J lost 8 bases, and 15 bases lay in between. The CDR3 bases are TGTGCCAGCAGCCGAGAACCCGGGATCGATGAGCAGTTCTTC. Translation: CASSREPGIDEQFF.

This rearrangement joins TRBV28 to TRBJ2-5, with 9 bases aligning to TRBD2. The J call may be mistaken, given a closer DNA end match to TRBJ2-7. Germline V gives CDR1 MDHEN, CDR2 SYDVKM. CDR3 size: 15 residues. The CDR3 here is CASSSPSGTFYEQYF. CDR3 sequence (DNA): TGTGCCAGCAGCAGTCCTAGCGGGACGTTCTACGAGCAGTACTTC.

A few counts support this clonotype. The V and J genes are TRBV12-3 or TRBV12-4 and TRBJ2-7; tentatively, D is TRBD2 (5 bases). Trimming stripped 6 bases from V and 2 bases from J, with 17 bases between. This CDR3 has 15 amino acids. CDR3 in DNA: TGTGCCAGCAGCCAAGGCCGGACTCTAACCTACGAGCAGTACTTC. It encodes CASSQGRTLTYEQYF.

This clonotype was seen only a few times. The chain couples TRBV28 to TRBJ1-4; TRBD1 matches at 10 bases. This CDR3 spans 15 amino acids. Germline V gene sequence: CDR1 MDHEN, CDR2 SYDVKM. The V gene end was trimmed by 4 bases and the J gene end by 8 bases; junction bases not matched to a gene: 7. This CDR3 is CASSSGDRGDEKLFF. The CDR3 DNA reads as TGTGCCAGCAGTTCGGGGGACAGGGGTGACGAAAAACTGTTTTTT.

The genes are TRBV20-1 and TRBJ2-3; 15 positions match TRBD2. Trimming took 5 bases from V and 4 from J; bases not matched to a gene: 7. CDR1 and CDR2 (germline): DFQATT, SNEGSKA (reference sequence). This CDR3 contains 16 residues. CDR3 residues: CSAQGLAGGLADTQYF. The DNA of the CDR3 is TGCAGTGCTCAAGGACTAGCGGGAGGGCTGGCAGATACGCAGTATTTT.

The CDR3 loop reads CASSLGDFTSNQPQHF. The CDR3 nucleotides read TGCGCCAGCAGCTTGGGGGACTTTACCAGCAATCAGCCCCAGCATTTT. J is TRBJ1-5 and V is TRBV5-1; weak D call: TRBD1 (5 bases). From germline, CDR1 is SGHRS and CDR2 YFSETQ. The CDR3 totals 16 residues. Between the trimmed V and J ends, which lost 0 bases and 1 base, there was a span of 11 bases.

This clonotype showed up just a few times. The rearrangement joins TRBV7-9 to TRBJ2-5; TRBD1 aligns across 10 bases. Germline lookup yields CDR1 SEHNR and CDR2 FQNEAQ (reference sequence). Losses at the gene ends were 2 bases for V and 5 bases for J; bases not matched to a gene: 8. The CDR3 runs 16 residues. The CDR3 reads CASSLRTGGKEETQYF. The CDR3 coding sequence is TGTGCCAGCAGCTTAAGGACAGGGGGAAAGGAGGAGACCCAGTACTTC.

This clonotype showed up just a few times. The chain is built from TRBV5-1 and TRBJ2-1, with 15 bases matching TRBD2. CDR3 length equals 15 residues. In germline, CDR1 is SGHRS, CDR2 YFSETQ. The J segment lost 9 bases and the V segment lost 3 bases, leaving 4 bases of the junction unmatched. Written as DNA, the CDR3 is TGCGCCAGCAGCTCATCGGGACTAGCGGGAGGTGAGCAGTTCTTC. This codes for CASSSSGLAGGEQFF. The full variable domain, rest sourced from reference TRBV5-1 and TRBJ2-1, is KAGVTQTPRYLIKTRGQQVTLSCSPISGHRSVSWYQQTPGQGLQFLFEYFSETQRNKGNFPGRFSGRQFSNSRSEMNVSTLELGDSALYLCASSSSGLAGGEQFFGPGTRLTVL.

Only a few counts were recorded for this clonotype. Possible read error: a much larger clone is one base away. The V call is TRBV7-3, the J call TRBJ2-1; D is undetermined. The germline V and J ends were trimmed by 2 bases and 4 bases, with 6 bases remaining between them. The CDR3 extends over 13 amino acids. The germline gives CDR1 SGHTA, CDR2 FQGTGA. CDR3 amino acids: CASSLVRYNEQFF. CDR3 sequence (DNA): TGTGCCAGCAGCTTAGTGCGGTACAATGAGCAGTTCTTC.

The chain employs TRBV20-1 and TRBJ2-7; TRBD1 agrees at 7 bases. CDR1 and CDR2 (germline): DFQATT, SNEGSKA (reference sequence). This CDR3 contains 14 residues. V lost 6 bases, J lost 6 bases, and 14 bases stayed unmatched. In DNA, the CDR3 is TGCAGTGCCCGCCTGGACAGGCAAGCCCCCGAGCAGTACTTC. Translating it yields CSARLDRQAPEQYF.

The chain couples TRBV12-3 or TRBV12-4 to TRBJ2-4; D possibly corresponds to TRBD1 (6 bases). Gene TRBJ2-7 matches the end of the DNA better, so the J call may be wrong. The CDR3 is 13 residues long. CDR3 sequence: CASSFGTHYEQYF. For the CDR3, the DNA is TGTGCCAGCAGTTTTGGGACACATTACGAGCAGTACTTC.

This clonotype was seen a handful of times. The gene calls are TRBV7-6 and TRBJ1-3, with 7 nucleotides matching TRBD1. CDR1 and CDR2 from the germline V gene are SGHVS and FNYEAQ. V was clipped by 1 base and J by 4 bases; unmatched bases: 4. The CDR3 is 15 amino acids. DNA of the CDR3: TGTGCCAGCAGCTTAGAAGGGACAGAAGGAAACACCATATATTTT. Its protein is CASSLEGTEGNTIYF. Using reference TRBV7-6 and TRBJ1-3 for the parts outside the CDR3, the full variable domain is GAGVSQSPRYKVTKRGQDVALRCDPISGHVSLYWYRQALGQGPEFLTYFNYEAQQDKSGLPNDRFSAERPEGSISTLTIQRTEQRDSAMYRCASSLEGTEGNTIYFGEGSWLTVV.

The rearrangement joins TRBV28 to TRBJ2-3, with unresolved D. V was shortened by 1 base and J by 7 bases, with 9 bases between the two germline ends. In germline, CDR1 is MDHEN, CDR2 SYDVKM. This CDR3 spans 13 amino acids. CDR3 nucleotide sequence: TGTGCCAGCAGTTTATCACAGTTAAATACGCAGTATTTT. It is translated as CASSLSQLNTQYF.

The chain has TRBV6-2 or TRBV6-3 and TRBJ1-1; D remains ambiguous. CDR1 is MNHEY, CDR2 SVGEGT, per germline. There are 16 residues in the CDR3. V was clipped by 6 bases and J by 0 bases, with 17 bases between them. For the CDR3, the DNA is TGTGCCAGCAGCAACGGGATACTTGGGGTGAACACTGAAGCTTTCTTT. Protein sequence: CASSNGILGVNTEAFF.

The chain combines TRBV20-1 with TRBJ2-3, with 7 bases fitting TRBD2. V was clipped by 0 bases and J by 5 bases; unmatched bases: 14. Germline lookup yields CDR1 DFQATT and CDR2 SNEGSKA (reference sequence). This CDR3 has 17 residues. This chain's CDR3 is CSARDPLAEDLIDTQYF. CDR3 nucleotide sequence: TGCAGTGCTAGAGATCCCCTAGCGGAAGATTTGATAGATACGCAGTATTTT.

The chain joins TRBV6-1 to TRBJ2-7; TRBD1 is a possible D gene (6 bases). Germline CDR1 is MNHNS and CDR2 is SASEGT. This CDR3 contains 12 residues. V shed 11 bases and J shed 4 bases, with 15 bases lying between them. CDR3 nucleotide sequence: TGTGCCGGGGGCAGAGGGGGATACGAGCAGTACTTC. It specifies CAGGRGGYEQYF.